This T cell receptor beta chain derives from a study of CD8+CD57+ T cells in acquired aplastic anemia. From germline, CDR1 is SEHNR and CDR2 FQNEAQ (reference sequence). The CDR3 sequence is 13 residues long. V was clipped by 0 bases and J by 12 bases; unmatched bases: 5. CD8+CD57+ cell expansion had been shown by flow cytometry in patients chosen for sequencing. Using genomic DNA as the template, TCR beta VDJ and CDR3 profiling was carried out. Each CDR3 protein is one row after TCRdb ran MiXCR on the reads. The sample contains around 160,000 distinct CDR3 sequences, less than 60% of which appear only once. This clonotype was seen ten or more times.

The genes are TRBV7-9 and TRBJ2-1, with TRBD2 matching 7 bases. The TCR originated in a human donor with aplastic anemia. Sequencing used sorted CD4+, CD8+, or CD8+CD57+ T cells (not recorded which) from PBMCs. CDR3 in amino acids: CASSLAGGVWQFF. For the CDR3, the DNA is TGTGCCAGCAGCTTAGCGGGGGGGGTGTGGCAGTTCTTC.